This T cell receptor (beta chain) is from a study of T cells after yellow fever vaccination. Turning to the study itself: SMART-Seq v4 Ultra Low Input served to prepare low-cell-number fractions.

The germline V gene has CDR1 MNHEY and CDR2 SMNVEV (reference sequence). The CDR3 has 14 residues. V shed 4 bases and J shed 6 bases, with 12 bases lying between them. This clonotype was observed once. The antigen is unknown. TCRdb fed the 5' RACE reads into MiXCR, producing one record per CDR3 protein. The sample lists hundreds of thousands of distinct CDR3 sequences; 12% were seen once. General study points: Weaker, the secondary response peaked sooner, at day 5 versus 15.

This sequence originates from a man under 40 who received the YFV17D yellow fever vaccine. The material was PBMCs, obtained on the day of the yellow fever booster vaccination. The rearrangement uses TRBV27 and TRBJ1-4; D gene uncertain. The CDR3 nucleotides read TGTGCCAGCAGTTCCGGCGGTCCGTATGAAAAACTGTTTTTT. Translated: CASSSGGPYEKLFF.